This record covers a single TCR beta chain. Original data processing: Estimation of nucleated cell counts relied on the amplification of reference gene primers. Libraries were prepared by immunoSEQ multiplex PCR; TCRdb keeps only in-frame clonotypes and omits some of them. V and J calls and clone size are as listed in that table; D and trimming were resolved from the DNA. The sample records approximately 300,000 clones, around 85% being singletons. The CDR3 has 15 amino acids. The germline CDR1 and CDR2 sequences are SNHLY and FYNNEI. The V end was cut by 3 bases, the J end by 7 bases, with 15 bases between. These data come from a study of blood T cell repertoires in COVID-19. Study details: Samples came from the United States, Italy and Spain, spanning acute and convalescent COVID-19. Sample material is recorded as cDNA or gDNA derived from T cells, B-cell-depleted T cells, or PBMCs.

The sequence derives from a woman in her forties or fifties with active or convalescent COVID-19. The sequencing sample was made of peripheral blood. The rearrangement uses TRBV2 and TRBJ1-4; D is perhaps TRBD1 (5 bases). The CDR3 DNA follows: TGTGCCAGCAGTGAGACAGTCACTTTACTTGAAAAACTGTTTTTT. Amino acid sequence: CASSETVTLLEKLFF.